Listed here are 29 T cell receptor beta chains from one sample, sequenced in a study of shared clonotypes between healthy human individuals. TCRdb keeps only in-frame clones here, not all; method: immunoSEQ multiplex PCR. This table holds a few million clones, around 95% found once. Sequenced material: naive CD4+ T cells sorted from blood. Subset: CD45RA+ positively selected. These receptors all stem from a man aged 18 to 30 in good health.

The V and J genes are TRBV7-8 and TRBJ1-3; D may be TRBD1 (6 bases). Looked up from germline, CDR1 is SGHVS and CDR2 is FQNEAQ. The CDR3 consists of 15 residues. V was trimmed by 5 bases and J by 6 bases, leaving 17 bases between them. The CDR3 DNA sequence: TGTGCCAGCAGCCCCCCCAAGACAGGACTAAACACCATATATTTT. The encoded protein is CASSPPKTGLNTIYF.

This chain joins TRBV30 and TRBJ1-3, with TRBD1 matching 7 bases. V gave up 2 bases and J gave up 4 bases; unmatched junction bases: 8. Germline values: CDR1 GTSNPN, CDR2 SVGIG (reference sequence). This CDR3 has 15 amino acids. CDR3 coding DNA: TGTGCCTGGAGTCTAGACAGGGCGGCCGGAAACACCATATATTTT. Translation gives CAWSLDRAAGNTIYF.

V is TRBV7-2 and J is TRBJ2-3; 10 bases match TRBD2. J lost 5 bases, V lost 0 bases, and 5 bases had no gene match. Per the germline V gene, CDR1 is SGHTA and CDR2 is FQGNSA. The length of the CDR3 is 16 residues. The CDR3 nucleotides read TGTGCCAGCAGCTTAGCCCTAGCGGGAGTTGGAGATACGCAGTATTTT. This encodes CASSLALAGVGDTQYF.

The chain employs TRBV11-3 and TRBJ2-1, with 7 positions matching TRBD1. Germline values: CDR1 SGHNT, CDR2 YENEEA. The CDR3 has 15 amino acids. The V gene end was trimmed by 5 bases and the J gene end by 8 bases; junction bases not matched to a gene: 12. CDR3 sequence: CASSQDGTALDEQFF. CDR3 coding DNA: TGTGCCAGCAGCCAAGACGGGACAGCGCTAGATGAGCAGTTCTTC.

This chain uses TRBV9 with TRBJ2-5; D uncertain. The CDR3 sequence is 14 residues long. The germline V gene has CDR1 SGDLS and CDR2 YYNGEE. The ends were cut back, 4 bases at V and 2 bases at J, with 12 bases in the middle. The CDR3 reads CASSLRTEQETQYF. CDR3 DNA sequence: TGTGCCAGCAGCCTCAGGACGGAACAAGAGACCCAGTACTTC.

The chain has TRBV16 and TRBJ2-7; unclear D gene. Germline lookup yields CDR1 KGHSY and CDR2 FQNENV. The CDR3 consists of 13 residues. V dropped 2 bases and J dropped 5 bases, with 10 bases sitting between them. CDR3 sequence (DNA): TGTGCCAGCAGCCAAGTAAAGGTCCACGAGCAGTACTTC. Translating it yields CASSQVKVHEQYF.

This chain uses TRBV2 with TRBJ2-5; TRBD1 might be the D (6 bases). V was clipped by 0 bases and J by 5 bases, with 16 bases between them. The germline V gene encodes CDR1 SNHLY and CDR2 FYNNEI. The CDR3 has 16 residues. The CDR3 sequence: CASSEALRGNLETQYF. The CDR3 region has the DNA TGTGCCAGCAGTGAAGCGCTCAGGGGAAATTTGGAGACCCAGTACTTC.

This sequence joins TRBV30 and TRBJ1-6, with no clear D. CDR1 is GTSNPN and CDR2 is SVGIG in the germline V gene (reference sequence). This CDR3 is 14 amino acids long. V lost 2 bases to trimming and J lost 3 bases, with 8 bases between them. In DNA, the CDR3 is TGTGCCTGGAGTCCAAACAGCTATAATTCACCCCTCCACTTT. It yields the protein CAWSPNSYNSPLHF.

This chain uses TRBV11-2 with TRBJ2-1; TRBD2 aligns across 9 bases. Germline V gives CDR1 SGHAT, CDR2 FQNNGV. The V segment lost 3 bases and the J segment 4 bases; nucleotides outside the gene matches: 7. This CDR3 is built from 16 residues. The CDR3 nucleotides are TGTGCCAGCAGCTTGGGGAGCGGGAGGAGATACAATGAGCAGTTCTTC. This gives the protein CASSLGSGRRYNEQFF.

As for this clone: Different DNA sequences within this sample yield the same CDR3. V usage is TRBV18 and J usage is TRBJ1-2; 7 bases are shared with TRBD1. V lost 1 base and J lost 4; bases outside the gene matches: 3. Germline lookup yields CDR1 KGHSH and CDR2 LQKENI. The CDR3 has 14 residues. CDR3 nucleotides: TGTGCCAGCTCACCACAGGGGGCGAGCTATGGCTACACCTTC. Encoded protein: CASSPQGASYGYTF.

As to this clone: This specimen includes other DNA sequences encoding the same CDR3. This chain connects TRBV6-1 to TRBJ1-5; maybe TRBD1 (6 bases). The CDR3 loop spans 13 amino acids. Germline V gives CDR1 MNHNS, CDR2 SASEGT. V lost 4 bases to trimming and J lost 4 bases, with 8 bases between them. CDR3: CASSGTGNQPQHF. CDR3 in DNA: TGTGCCAGCAGTGGTACAGGGAATCAGCCCCAGCATTTT.

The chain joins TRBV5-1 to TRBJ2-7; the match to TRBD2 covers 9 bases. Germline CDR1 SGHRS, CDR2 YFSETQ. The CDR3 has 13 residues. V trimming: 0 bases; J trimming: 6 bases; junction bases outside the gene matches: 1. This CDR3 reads CASSLALAGEQYF. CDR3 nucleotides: TGCGCCAGCAGCTTGGCACTAGCGGGCGAGCAGTACTTC. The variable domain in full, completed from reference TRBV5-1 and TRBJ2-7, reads KAGVTQTPRYLIKTRGQQVTLSCSPISGHRSVSWYQQTPGQGLQFLFEYFSETQRNKGNFPGRFSGRQFSNSRSEMNVSTLELGDSALYLCASSLALAGEQYFGPGTRLTVT.

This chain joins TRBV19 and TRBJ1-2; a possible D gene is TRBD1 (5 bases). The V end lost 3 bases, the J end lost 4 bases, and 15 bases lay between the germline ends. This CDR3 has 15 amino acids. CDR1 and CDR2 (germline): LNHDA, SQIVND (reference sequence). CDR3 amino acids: CASSMGTVTPYGYTF. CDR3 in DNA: TGTGCCAGTAGTATGGGGACCGTTACACCCTATGGCTACACCTTC.

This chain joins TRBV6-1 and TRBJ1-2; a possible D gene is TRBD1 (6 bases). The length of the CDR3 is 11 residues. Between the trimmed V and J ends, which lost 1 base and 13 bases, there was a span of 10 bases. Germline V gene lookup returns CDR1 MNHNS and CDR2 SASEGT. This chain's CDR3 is CASSEGTEGTF. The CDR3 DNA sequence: TGTGCCAGCAGTGAAGGGACAGAGGGCACCTTC.

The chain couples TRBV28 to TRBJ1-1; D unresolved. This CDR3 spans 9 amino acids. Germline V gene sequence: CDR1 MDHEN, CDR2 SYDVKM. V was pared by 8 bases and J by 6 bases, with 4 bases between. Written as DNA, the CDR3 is TGTGCCAGCGGCCCTGAAGCTTTCTTT. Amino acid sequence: CASGPEAFF.

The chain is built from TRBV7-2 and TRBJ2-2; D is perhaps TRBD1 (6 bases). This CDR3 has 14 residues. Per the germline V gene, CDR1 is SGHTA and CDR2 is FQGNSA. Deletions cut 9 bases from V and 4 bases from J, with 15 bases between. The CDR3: CARSRGSGTGELFF. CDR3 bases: TGTGCCAGAAGCAGGGGTTCGGGCACCGGGGAGCTGTTTTTT.

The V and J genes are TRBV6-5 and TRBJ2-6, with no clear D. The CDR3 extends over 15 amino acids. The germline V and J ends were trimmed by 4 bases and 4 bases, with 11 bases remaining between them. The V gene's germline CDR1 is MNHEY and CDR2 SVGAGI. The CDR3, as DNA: TGTGCCAGCAGTTGGTACCGGGCCGGGGCCAACGTCCTGACTTTC. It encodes CASSWYRAGANVLTF.

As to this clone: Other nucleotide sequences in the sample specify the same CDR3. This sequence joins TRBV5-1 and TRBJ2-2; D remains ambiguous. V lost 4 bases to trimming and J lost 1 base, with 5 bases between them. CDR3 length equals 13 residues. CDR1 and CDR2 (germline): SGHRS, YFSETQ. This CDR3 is CASSPQNTGELFF. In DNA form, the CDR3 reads TGCGCCAGCAGCCCACAGAACACCGGGGAGCTGTTTTTT.

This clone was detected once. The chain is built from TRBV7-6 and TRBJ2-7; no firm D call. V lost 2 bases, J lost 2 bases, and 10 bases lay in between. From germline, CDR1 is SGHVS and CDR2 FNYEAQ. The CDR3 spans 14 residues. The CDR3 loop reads CASSLRDTAYEQYF. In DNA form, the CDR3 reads TGTGCCAGCAGCTTAAGAGACACTGCCTACGAGCAGTACTTC. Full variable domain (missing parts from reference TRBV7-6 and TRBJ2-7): GAGVSQSPRYKVTKRGQDVALRCDPISGHVSLYWYRQALGQGPEFLTYFNYEAQQDKSGLPNDRFSAERPEGSISTLTIQRTEQRDSAMYRCASSLRDTAYEQYFGPGTRLTVT.

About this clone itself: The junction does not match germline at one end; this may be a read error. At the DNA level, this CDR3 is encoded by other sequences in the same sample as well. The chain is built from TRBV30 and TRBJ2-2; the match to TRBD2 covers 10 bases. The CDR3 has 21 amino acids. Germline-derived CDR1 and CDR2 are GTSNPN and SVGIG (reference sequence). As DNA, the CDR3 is TGTGCCTGGAGTGTAAATTTTTGGCTAGCGGGAGCGATAGGCGGGATCGGGGAACTGTTTTTT. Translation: CAWSVNFWLAGAIGGIGELFF.

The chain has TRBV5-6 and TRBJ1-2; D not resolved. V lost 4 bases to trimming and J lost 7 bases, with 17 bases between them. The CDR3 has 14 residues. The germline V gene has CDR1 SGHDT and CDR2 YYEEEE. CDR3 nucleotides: TGTGCCAGCAGCCTCGACCGGAACTATGTTGGCTACACCTTC. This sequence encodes CASSLDRNYVGYTF.

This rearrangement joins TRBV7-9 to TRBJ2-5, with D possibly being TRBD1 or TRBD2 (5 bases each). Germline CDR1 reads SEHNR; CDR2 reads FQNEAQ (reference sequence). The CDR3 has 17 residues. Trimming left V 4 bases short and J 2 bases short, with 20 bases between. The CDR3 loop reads CASSSPPGRVNQETQYF. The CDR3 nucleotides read TGTGCCAGCAGCTCCCCCCCGGGACGCGTAAATCAAGAGACCCAGTACTTC. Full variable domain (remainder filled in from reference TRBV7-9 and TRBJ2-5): DTGVSQNPRHKITKRGQNVTFRCDPISEHNRLYWYRQTLGQGPEFLTYFQNEAQLEKSRLLSDRFSAERPKGSFSTLEIQRTEQGDSAMYLCASSSPPGRVNQETQYFGPGTRLLVL.

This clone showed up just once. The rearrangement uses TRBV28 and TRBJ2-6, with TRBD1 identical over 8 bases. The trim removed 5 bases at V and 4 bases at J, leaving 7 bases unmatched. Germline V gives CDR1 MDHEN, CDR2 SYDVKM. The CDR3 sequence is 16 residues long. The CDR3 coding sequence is TGTGCCAGCAGTCCAGGGGGCGGCTCCGGGGCCAACGTCCTGACTTTC. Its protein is CASSPGGGSGANVLTF.

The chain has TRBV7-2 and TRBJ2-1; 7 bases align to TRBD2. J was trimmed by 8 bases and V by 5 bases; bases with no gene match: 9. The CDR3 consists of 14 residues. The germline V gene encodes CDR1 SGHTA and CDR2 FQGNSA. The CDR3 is CASSPGLVSDEQFF. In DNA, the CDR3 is TGTGCCAGCAGCCCCGGACTAGTGTCGGATGAGCAGTTCTTC.

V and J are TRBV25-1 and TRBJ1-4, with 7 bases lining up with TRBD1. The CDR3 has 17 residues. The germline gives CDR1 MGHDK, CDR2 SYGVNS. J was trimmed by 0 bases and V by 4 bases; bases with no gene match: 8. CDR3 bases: TGTGCCAGCAGTGGGGGACAGATCGCGGCAACTAATGAAAAACTGTTTTTT. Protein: CASSGGQIAATNEKLFF.

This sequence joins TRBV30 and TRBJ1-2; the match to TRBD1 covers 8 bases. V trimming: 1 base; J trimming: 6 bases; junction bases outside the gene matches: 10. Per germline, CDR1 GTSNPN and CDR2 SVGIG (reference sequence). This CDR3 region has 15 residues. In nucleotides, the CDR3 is TGTGCCTGGAGTGGAACCAGGGGGCGGATTGATGGCTACACCTTC. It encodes CAWSGTRGRIDGYTF.

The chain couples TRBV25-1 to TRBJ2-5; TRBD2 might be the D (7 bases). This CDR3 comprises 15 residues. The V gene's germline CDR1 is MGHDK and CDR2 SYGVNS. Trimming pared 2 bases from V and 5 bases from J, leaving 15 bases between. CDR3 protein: CASSEGQGRGETQYF. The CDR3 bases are TGTGCCAGCAGTGAAGGCCAGGGGAGGGGTGAGACCCAGTACTTC.

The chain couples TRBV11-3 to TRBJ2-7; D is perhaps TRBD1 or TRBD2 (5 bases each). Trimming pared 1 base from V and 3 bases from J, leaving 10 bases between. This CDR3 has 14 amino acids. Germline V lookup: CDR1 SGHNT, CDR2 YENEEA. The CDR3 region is CASSLGGGFYEQYF. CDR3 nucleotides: TGTGCCAGCAGCTTAGGTGGGGGATTCTACGAGCAGTACTTC.

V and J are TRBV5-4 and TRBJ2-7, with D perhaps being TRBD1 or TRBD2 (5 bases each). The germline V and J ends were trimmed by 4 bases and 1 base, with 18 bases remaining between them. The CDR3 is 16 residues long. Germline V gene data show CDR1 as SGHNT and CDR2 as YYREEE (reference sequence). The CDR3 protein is CASSITGTARSYEQYF. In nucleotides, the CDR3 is TGTGCCAGCAGCATTACCGGGACGGCGAGATCCTACGAGCAGTACTTC. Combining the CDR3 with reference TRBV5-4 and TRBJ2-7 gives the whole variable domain ETGVTQSPTHLIKTRGQQVTLRCSSQSGHNTVSWYQQALGQGPQFIFQYYREEENGRGNFPPRFSGLQFPNYSSELNVNALELDDSALYLCASSITGTARSYEQYFGPGTRLTVT.